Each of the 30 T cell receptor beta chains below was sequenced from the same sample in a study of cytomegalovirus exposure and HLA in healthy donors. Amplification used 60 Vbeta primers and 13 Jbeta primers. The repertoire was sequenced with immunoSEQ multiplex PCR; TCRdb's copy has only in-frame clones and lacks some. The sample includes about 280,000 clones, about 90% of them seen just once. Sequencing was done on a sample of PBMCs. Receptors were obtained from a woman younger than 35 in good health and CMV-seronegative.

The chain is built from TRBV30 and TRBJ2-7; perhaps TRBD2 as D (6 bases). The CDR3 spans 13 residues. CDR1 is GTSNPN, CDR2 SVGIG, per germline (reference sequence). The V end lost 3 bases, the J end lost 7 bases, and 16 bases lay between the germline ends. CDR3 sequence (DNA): TGTGCCTGGAGCGGGACTCAGGGAGGTGAGCAGTACTTC. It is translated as CAWSGTQGGEQYF. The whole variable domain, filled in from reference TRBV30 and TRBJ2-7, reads SQTIHQWPATLVQPVGSPLSLECTVEGTSNPNLYWYRQAAGRGLQLLFYSVGIGQISSEVPQNLSASRPQDRQFILSSKKLLLSDSGFYLCAWSGTQGGEQYFGPGTRLTVT.

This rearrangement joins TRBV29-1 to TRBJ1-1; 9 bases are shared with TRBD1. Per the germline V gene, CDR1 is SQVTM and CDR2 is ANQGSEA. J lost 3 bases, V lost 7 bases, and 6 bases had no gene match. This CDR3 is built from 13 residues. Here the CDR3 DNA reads TGCAGCGACCTGACAGGGGGTGACACTGAAGCTTTCTTT. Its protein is CSDLTGGDTEAFF.

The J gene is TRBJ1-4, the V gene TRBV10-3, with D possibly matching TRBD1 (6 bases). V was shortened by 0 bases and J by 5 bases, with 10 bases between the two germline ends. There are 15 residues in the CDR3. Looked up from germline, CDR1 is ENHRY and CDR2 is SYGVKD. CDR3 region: CAISESSRGNEKLFF. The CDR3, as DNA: TGTGCCATCAGTGAGTCGTCCAGGGGCAATGAAAAACTGTTTTTT.

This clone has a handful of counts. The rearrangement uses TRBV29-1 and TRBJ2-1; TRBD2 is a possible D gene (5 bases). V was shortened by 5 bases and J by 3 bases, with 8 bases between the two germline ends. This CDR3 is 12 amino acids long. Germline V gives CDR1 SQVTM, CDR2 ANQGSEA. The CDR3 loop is CSVSRDYNEQFF. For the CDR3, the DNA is TGCAGCGTTAGCCGGGACTACAATGAGCAGTTCTTC.

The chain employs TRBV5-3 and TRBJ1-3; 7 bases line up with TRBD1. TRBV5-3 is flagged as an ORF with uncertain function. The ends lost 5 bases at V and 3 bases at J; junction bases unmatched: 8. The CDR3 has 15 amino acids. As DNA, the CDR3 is TGTGCCAGAAGTTTCGACAGGGTCTGTGGAAACACCATATATTTT. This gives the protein CARSFDRVCGNTIYF.

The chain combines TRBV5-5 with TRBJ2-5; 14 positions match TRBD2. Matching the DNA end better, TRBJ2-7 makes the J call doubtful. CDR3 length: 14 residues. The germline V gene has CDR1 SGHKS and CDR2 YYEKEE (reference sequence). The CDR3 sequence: CASSRGLAGVEQYF. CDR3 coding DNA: TGTGCCAGCAGCCGGGGACTAGCGGGGGTCGAGCAGTACTTC.

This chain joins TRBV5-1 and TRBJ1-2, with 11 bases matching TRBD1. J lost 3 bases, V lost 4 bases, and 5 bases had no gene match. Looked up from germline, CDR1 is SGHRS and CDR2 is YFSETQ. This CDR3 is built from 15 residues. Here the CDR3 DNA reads TGCGCCAGCAGCCTGGGACAGGGGGAGGACTATGGCTACACCTTC. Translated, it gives CASSLGQGEDYGYTF.

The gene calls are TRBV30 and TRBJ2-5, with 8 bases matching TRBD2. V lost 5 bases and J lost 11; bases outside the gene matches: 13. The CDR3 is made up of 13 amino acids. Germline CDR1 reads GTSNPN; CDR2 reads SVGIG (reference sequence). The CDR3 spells CAWAGSGVGEQYF. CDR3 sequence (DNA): TGTGCCTGGGCGGGTAGCGGGGTGGGGGAGCAGTACTTC.

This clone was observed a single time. The CDR3 nucleotides are TGTGCCTCCTCACTAGACAGGGCCTCTGGAAACACCATATATTTT. It specifies CASSLDRASGNTIYF. The chain has TRBV30 and TRBJ1-3; TRBD1 aligns across 7 bases. Germline values: CDR1 GTSNPN, CDR2 SVGIG (reference sequence). The CDR3 runs to 15 residues. The V segment lost 7 bases and the J segment 0 bases; nucleotides outside the gene matches: 9.

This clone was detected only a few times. The CDR3 loop is CASSLLAGAVNTQYF. The CDR3 DNA reads as TGTGCCAGCAGCTTACTAGCGGGCGCCGTAAATACGCAGTATTTT. The V gene is TRBV11-2, the J gene TRBJ2-3; 8 bases are a match to TRBD2. The CDR3 covers 15 residues. Germline lookup yields CDR1 SGHAT and CDR2 FQNNGV. The V gene end was trimmed by 2 bases and the J gene end by 7 bases; junction bases not matched to a gene: 8.

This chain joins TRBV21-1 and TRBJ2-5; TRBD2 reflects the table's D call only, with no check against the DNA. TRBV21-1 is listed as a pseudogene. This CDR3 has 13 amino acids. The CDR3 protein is CASDGAGQETQYF. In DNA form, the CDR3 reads TGTGCCAGCGACGGTGCGGGTCAGGAGACCCAGTACTTC.

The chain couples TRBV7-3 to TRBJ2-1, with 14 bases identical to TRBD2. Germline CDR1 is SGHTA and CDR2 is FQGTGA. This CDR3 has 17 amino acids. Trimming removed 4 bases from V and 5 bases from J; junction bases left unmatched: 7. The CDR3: CASSSGLAGGADNEQFF. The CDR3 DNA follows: TGTGCCAGCAGCTCAGGACTAGCGGGGGGTGCGGACAATGAGCAGTTCTTC.

CDR3 sequence (DNA): TGTGCCAGCAGCCAGCGGGGCGAGTTGAATCAGCCCCAGCATTTT. As protein: CASSQRGELNQPQHF. This rearrangement joins TRBV7-9 to TRBJ1-5; D perhaps matches TRBD1 (5 bases). The CDR3 is made up of 15 amino acids. The germline V gene encodes CDR1 SEHNR and CDR2 FQNEAQ (reference sequence). V was trimmed by 5 bases and J by 4 bases, leaving 15 bases between them. Full variable domain (rest looked up from reference TRBV7-9 and TRBJ1-5): DTGVSQNPRHKITKRGQNVTFRCDPISEHNRLYWYRQTLGQGPEFLTYFQNEAQLEKSRLLSDRFSAERPKGSFSTLEIQRTEQGDSAMYLCASSQRGELNQPQHFGDGTRLSIL.

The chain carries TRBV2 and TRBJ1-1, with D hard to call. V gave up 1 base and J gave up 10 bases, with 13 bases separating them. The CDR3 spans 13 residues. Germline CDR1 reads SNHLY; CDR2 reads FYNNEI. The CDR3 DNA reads TGTGCCAGCAGTGAAGAAACGGGAGTTGGAGCTTTCTTT. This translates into CASSEETGVGAFF.

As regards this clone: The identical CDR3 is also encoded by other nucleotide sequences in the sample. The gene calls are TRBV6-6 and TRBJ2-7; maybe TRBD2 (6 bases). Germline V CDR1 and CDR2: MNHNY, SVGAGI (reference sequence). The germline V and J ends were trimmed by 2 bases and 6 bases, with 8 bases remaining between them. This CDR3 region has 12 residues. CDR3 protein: CASSYGGGEQYF. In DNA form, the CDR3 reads TGTGCCAGCAGTTACGGGGGAGGCGAGCAGTACTTC.

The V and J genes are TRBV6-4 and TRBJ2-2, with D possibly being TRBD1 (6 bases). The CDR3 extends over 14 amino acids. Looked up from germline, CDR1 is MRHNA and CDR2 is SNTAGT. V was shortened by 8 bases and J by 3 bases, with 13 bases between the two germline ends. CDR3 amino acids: CASRGGIDTGELFF. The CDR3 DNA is TGTGCCAGCCGAGGGGGTATCGACACCGGGGAGCTGTTTTTT.

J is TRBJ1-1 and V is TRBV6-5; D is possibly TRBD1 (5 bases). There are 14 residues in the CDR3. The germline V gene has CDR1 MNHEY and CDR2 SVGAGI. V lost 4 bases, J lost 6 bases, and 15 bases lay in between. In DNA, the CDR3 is TGTGCCAGCAGTTTGAATGCTCAGGGCCCTGAAGCTTTCTTT. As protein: CASSLNAQGPEAFF.

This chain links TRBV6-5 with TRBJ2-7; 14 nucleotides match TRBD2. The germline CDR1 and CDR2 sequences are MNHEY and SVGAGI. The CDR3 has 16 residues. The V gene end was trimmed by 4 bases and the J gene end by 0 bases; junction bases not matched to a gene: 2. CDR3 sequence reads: CASSSGLAGDSYEQYF. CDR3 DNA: TGTGCCAGCAGTTCGGGACTAGCGGGGGACTCCTACGAGCAGTACTTC.

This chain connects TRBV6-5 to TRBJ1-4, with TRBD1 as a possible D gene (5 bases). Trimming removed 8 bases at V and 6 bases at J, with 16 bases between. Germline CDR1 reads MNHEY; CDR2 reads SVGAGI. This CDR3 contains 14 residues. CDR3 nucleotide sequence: TGTGCCAGCGGAAGTCCAGGGATGGATGAAAAACTGTTTTTT. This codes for CASGSPGMDEKLFF.

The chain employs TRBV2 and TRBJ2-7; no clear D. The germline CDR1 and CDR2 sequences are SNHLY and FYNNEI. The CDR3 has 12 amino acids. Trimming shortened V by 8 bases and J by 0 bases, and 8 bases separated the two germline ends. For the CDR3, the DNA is TGTGCCAGCTCCACGAGCTCCTACGAGCAGTACTTC. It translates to CASSTSSYEQYF. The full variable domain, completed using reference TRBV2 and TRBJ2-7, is EPEVTQTPSHQVTQMGQEVILRCVPISNHLYFYWYRQILGQKVEFLVSFYNNEISEKSEIFDDQFSVERPDGSNFTLKIRSTKLEDSAMYFCASSTSSYEQYFGPGTRLTVT.

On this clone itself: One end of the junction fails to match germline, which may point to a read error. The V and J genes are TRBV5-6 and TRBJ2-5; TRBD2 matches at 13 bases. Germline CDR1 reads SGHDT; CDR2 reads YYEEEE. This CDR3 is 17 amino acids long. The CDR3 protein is CASSPGLAGDSQGTQYF. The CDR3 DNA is TGTGCCAGCAGCCCAGGACTAGCGGGGGACTCTCAAGGGACCCAGTACTTC.

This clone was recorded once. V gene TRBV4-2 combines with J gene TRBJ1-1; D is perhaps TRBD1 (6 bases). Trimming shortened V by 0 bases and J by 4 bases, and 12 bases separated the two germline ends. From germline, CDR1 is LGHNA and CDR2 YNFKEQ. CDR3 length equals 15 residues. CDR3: CASSQDLGAATEAFF. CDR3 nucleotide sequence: TGTGCCAGCAGCCAAGATTTGGGGGCGGCCACTGAAGCTTTCTTT.

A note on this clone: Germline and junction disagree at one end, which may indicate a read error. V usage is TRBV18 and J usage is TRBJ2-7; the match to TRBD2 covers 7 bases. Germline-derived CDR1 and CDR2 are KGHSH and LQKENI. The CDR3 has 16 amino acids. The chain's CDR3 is CASSGRGSQSSYGQYF. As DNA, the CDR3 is TGTGCCAGCTCAGGGAGGGGTTCACAGTCCTCCTACGGGCAGTACTTC.

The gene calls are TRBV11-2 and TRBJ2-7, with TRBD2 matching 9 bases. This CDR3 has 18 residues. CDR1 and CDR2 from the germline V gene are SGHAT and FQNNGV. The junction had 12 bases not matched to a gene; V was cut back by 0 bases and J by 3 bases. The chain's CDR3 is CASSLDRGGGGYFYEQYF. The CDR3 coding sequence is TGTGCCAGCAGCTTAGATCGGGGCGGGGGGGGATACTTCTACGAGCAGTACTTC.

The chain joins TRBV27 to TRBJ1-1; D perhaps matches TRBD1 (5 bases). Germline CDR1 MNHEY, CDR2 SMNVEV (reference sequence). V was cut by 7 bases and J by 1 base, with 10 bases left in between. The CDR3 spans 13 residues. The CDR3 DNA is TGTGCCAGCATGGGGGGGTGGAACACTGAAGCTTTCTTT. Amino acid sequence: CASMGGWNTEAFF.

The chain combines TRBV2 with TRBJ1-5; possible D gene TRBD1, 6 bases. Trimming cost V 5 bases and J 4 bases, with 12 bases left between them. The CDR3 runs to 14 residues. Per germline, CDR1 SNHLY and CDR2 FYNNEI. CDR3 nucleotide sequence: TGTGCCAGCAGTCCGGGGCAGGGGAATCAGCCCCAGCATTTT. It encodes CASSPGQGNQPQHF.

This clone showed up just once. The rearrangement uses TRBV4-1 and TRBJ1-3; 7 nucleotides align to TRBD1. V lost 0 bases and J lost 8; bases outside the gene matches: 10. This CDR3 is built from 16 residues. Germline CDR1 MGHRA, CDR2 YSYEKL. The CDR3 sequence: CASSQDLTGVGDTIYF. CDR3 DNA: TGCGCCAGCAGCCAAGATCTCACAGGGGTAGGAGACACCATATATTTT.

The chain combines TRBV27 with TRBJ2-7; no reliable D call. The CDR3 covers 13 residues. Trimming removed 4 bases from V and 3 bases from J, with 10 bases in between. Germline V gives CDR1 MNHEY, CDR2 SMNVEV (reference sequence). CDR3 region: CASSSPPDYEQYF. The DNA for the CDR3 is TGTGCCAGCAGTTCTCCGCCAGACTACGAGCAGTACTTC.

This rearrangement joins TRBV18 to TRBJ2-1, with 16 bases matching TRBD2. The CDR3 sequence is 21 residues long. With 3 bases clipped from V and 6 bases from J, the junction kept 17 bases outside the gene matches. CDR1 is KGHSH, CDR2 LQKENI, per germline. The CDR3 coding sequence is TGTGCCAGCTCACCCCTGAGATGGGCTGGGACTAGCGGGGGGGCCGCCAATGAGCAGTTCTTC. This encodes CASSPLRWAGTSGGAANEQFF.

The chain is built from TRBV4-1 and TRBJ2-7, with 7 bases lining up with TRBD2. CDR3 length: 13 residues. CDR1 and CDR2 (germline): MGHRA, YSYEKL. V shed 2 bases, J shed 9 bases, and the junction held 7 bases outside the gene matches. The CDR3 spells CASSQRAGNGQYF. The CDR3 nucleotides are TGCGCCAGCAGCCAAAGAGCGGGGAATGGGCAGTACTTC.